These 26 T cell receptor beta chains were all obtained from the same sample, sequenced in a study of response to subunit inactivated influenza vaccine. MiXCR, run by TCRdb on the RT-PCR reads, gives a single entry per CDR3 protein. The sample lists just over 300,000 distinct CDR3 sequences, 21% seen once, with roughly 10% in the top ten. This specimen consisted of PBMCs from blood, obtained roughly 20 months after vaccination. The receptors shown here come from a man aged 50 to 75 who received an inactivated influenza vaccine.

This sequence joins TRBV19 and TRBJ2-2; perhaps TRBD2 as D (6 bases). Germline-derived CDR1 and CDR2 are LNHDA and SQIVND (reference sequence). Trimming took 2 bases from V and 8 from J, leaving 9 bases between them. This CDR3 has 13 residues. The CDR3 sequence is CASSIRGAGELFF. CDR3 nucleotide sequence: TGTGCCAGTAGTATACGCGGGGCTGGGGAGCTGTTTTTT.

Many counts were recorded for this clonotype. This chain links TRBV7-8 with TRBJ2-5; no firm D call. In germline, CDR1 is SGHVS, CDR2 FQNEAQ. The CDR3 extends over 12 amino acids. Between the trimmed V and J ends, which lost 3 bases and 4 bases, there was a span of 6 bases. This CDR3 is CASSLGRETQYF. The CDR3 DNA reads TGTGCCAGCAGCTTGGGTCGAGAGACCCAGTACTTC.

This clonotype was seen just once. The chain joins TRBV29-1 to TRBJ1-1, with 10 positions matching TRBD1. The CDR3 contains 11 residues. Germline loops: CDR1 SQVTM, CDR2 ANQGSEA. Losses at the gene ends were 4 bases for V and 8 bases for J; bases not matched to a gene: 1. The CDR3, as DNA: TGCAGCGTTGCGGACAGGGGGGAAGCTTTCTTT. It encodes CSVADRGEAFF.

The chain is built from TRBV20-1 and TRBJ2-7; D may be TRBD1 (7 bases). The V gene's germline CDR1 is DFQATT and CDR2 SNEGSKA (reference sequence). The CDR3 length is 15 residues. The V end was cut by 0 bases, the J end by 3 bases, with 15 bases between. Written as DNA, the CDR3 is TGCAGTGCTAGAGATCAGGGGGGATATAACTACGAGCAGTACTTC. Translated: CSARDQGGYNYEQYF.

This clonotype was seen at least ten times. The CDR3 spells CASSLDGSALYGYTF. Written as DNA, the CDR3 is TGTGCCAGCAGTTTAGATGGCAGCGCTCTCTATGGCTACACCTTC. The chain combines TRBV12-3 or TRBV12-4 with TRBJ1-2; D gene uncertain. V was pared by 1 base and J by 4 bases, with 13 bases between. The CDR3 extends over 15 amino acids.

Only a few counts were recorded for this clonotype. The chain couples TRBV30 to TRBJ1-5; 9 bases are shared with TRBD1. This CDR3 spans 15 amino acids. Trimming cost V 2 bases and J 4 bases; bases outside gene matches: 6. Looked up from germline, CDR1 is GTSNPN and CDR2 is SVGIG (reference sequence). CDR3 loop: CAWSRPGQGNQPQHF. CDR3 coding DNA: TGTGCCTGGAGTAGACCGGGACAGGGAAATCAGCCCCAGCATTTT. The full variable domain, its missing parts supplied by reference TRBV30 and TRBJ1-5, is SQTIHQWPATLVQPVGSPLSLECTVEGTSNPNLYWYRQAAGRGLQLLFYSVGIGQISSEVPQNLSASRPQDRQFILSSKKLLLSDSGFYLCAWSRPGQGNQPQHFGDGTRLSIL.

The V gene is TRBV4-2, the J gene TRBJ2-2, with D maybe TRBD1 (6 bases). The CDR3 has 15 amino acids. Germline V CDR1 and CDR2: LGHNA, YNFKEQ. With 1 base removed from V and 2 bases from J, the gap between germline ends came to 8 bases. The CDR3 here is CASSQGQVNTGELFF. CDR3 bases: TGTGCCAGCAGCCAAGGACAGGTCAACACCGGGGAGCTGTTTTTT.

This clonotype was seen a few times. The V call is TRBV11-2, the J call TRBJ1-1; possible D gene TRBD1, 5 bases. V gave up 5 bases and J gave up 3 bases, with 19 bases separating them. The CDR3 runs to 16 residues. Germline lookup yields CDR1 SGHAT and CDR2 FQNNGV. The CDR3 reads CASSPTGGQGDTEAFF. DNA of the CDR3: TGTGCCAGCAGCCCGACCGGCGGGCAGGGCGACACTGAAGCTTTCTTT.

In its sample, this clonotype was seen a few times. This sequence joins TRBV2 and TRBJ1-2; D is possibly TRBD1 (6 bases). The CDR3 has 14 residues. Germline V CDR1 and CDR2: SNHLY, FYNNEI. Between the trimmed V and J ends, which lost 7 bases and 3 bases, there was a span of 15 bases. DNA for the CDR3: TGTGCCAGCACCTACTACAGGGCAGACTATGGCTACACCTTC. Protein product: CASTYYRADYGYTF.

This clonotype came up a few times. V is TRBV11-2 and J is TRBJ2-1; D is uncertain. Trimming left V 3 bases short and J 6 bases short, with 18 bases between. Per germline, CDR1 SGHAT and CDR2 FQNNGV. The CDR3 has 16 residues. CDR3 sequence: CASSFRTATFANEQFF. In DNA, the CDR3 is TGTGCCAGCAGCTTCCGGACGGCCACTTTTGCCAATGAGCAGTTCTTC.

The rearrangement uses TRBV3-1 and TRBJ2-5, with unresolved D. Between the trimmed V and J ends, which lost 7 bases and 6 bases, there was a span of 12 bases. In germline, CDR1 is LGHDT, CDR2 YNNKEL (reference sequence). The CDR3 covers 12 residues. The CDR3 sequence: CASTIEGKTQYF. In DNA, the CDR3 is TGTGCCAGCACCATCGAAGGGAAGACCCAGTACTTC.

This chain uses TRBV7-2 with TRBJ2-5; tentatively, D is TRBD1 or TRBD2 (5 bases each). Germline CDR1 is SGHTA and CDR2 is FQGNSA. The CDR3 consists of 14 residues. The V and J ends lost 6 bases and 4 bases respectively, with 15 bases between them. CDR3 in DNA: TGTGCCAGCAGATATTGGGGGAGTGGAGAGACCCAGTACTTC. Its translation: CASRYWGSGETQYF.

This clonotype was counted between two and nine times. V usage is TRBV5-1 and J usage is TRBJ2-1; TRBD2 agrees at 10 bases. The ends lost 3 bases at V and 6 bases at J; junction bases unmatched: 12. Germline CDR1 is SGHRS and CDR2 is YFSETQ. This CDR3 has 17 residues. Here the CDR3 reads CASSSLEAGGAINEQFF. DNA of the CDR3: TGCGCCAGCAGCTCCCTCGAAGCGGGAGGGGCGATCAATGAGCAGTTCTTC. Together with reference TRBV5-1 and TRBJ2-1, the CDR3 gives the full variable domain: KAGVTQTPRYLIKTRGQQVTLSCSPISGHRSVSWYQQTPGQGLQFLFEYFSETQRNKGNFPGRFSGRQFSNSRSEMNVSTLELGDSALYLCASSSLEAGGAINEQFFGPGTRLTVL.

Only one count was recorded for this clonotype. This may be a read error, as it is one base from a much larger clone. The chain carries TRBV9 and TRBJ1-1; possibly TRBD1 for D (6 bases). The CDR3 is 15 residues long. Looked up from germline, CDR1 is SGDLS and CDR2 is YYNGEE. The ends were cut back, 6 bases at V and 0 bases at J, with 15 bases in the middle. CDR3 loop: CASTQGWNMNTEAFF. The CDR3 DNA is TGTGCCAGCACCCAGGGGTGGAACATGAACACTGAAGCTTTCTTT.

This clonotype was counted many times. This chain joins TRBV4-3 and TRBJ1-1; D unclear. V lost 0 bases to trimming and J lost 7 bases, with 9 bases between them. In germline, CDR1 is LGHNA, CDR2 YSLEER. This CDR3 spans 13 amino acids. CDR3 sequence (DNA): TGCGCCAGCAGCCAAGATGTTTCAGTTGAAGCTTTCTTT. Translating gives CASSQDVSVEAFF.

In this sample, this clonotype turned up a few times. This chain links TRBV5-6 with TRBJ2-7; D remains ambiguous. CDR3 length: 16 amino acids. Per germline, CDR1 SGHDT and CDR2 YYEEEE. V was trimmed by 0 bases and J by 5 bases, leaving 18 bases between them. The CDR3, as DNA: TGTGCCAGCAGCTTGGCCGTAACGGGCGGTCGGGACGAGCAGTACTTC. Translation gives CASSLAVTGGRDEQYF. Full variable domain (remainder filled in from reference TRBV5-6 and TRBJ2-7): DAGVTQSPTHLIKTRGQQVTLRCSPKSGHDTVSWYQQALGQGPQFIFQYYEEEERQRGNFPDRFSGHQFPNYSSELNVNALLLGDSALYLCASSLAVTGGRDEQYFGPGTRLTVT.

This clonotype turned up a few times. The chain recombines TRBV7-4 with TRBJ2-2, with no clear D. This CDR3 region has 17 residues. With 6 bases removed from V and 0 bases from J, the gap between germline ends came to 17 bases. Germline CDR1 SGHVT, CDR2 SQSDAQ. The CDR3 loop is CASSSGGFRPNTGELFF. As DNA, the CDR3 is TGTGCCAGCAGTTCCGGTGGGTTCAGGCCGAACACCGGGGAGCTGTTTTTT.

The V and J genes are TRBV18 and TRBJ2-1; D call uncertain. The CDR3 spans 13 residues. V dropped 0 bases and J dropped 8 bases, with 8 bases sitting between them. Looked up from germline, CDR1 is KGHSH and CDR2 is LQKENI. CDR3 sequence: CASSPPSGYEQFF. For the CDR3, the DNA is TGTGCCAGCTCACCACCCTCTGGTTATGAGCAGTTCTTC. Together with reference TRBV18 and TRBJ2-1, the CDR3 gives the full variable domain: NAGVMQNPRHLVRRRGQEARLRCSPMKGHSHVYWYRQLPEEGLKFMVYLQKENIIDESGMPKERFSAEFPKEGPSILRIQQVVRGDSAAYFCASSPPSGYEQFFGPGTRLTVL.

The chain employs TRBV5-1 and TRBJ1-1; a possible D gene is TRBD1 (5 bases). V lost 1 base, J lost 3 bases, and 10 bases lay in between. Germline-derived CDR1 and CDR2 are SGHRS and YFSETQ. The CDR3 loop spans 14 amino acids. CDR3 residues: CASSLNLQDTEAFF. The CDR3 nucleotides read TGCGCCAGCAGCTTGAATTTACAGGACACTGAAGCTTTCTTT.

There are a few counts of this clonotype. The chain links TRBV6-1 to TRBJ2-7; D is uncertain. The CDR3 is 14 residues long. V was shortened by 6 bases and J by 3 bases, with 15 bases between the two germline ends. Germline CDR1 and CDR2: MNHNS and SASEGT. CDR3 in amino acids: CASSRYTVDYEQYF. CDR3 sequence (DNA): TGTGCCAGCAGCCGATACACGGTTGACTACGAGCAGTACTTC.

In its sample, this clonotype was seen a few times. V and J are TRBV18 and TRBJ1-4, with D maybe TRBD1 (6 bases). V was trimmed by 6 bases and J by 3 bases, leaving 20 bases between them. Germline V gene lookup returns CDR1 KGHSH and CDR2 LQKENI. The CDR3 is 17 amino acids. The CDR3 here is CASSLGTPHASNEKLFF. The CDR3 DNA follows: TGTGCCAGCTCCCTTGGGACACCCCACGCATCTAATGAAAAACTGTTTTTT.

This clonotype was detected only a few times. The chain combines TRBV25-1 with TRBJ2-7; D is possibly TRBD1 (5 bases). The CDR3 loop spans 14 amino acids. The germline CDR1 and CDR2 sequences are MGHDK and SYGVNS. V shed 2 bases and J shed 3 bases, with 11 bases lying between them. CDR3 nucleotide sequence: TGTGCCAGCAGTGAACAGGGTTCCGGCTACGAGCAGTACTTC. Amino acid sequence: CASSEQGSGYEQYF.

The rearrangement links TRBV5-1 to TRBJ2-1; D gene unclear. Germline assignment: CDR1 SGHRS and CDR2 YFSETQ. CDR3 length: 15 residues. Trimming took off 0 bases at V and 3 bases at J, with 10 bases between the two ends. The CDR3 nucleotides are TGCGCCAGCAGCTTGGTAGCCTATCTCTACAATGAGCAGTTCTTC. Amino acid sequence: CASSLVAYLYNEQFF.

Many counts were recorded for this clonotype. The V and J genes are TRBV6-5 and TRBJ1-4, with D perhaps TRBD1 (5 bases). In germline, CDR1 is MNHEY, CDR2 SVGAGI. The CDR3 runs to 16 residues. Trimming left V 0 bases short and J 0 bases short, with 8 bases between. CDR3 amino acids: CASSYSQGATNEKLFF. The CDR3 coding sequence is TGTGCCAGCAGTTACTCTCAGGGAGCAACTAATGAAAAACTGTTTTTT.

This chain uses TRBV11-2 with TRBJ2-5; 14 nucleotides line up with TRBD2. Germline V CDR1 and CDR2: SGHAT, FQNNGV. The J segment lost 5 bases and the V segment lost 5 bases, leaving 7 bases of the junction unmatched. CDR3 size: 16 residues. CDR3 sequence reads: CASSDMGLAGVETQYF. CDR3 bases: TGTGCCAGCAGCGATATGGGACTAGCGGGGGTGGAGACCCAGTACTTC.

The CDR3 sequence: CASGQGYEQYF. CDR3 sequence (DNA): TGTGCCAGCGGACAGGGCTACGAGCAGTACTTC. The chain couples TRBV25-1 to TRBJ2-7; 8 bases agree with TRBD1. The CDR3 is 11 residues long. Germline lookup yields CDR1 MGHDK and CDR2 SYGVNS. V dropped 8 bases and J dropped 3; count of bases not matched to a gene: 0.